This paragraph covers one T cell receptor (beta chain) sequence. Its antigen is currently unknown. Genomic DNA came from blood conventional CD4+ T cells gated CD25-low CD127-high. This record comes from a study of regulatory and conventional T cells in RAG deficiency. CDR3 length: 18 amino acids. From germline, CDR1 is MGHRA and CDR2 YSYEKL. Trimming at V came to 6 bases and at J to 7 bases, leaving 17 bases not matched to a gene. This table comes from immunoSEQ multiplex PCR, and its TCRdb copy is limited to in-frame clones, with some not included. The profile shows roughly 28,000 clones, nearly 95% of them singletons. Study results and limitations: Treg unique TCR beta sequences were 90 to 100-fold fewer in Omenn syndrome and CID/AS patients than controls. In Omenn syndrome, Treg and Tconv repertoires overlapped >75%. Control T-cell subsets had markedly higher Shannon entropy and lower Simpson indices than RAG-deficient patients.

In addition, the sample was reused for a study of regulatory T cells. From that second work: The primer mix had 52 TRBV and 13 TRBJ primers.

Sequencing was performed on CD25- CD4+ T cells sorted from blood. The rearrangement uses TRBV4-1 and TRBJ1-6, with TRBD1 matching 8 bases. The source is a human donor in good health. This CDR3 is CASRYQDLWTGHNSPLHF. The CDR3 DNA reads TGCGCCAGCAGATACCAAGATCTATGGACAGGGCACAATTCACCCCTCCACTTT.